This T cell receptor (beta chain) was sequenced during a study of technical replicates of blood from a few donors (dated by TCRdb to 2015 to 2018). The germline V gene provides CDR1 SGHDT and CDR2 YYEEEE. V ends up 0 bases short and J 3 bases short, with an unmatched junction base count of 9. The CDR3 runs 16 residues from the cysteine to the phenylalanine. Left in the record is the CDR3 DNA by itself, 48 bases read in frame from the first base. The library was made by the immunoSEQ multiplex PCR assay. TCRdb carries this immuneACCESS record with in-frame sequences only. Its versions omit some clonotypes, under half of them owing to an unresolved V gene in the studies checked, with the rest unexplained. In all, the sample holds about 75,000 clones, and approximately 96% of those were seen once. The ten largest clonotypes hold 0.25% to 0.3% of the sample. To note about this clone: It has no known antigen specificity. No much larger clone exists at a distance of one base, and base qualities are not known.

The V and J segments used are TRBV5-6 and TRBJ2-7, with 7 middle bases fitting TRBD2. This receptor was identified in a human donor in good health. The sequenced material came from T cells isolated from PBMCs. CDR3 sequence: CASSLASTSAYYEQYF. The DNA is TGTGCCAGCAGCTTGGCCTCCACTAGCGCCTACTACGAGCAGTACTTC.